Presented here are 8 T cell receptor beta chains from one specimen sequenced in a study of cytomegalovirus exposure and HLA in healthy donors. The PCR made use of 60 Vbeta and 13 Jbeta primers. This table comes from immunoSEQ multiplex PCR, and its TCRdb copy is limited to in-frame clones, with some not included. Of 85,000 to 130,000 clones listed, approximately 79% were seen once; the top ten hold roughly 3.4%. Input material: PBMCs. Every receptor here comes from a man aged 55 to 70 in good health and CMV-seronegative.

The V gene is TRBV7-2, the J gene TRBJ1-6; D might be TRBD1 (5 bases). The V gene lost 5 bases and the J gene lost 9 bases, with 17 bases spanning the gap. Per germline, CDR1 SGHTA and CDR2 FQGNSA. This CDR3 comprises 15 residues. The CDR3 sequence: CASSLDSPPGSPLHF. CDR3 bases: TGTGCCAGCAGCCTTGACAGCCCTCCGGGTTCACCCCTCCACTTT. The full variable domain, completed using reference TRBV7-2 and TRBJ1-6, is GAGVSQSPSNKVTEKGKDVELRCDPISGHTALYWYRQSLGQGLEFLIYFQGNSAPDKSGLPSDRFSAERTGGSVSTLTIQRTQQEDSAVYLCASSLDSPPGSPLHFGNGTRLTVT.

The chain couples TRBV18 to TRBJ1-2; 7 positions agree with TRBD1. J lost 5 bases, V lost 6 bases, and 6 bases had no gene match. Per germline, CDR1 KGHSH and CDR2 LQKENI. The CDR3 loop spans 13 amino acids. The CDR3 nucleotides read TGTGCCAGCTCGTCCGGGACAGAATATGGCTACACCTTC. Protein product: CASSSGTEYGYTF. The variable domain in full, with the rest retrieved from reference TRBV18 and TRBJ1-2, is NAGVMQNPRHLVRRRGQEARLRCSPMKGHSHVYWYRQLPEEGLKFMVYLQKENIIDESGMPKERFSAEFPKEGPSILRIQQVVRGDSAAYFCASSSGTEYGYTFGSGTRLTVV.

The chain combines TRBV7-2 with TRBJ1-5, with 8 positions matching TRBD1. Per the germline V gene, CDR1 is SGHTA and CDR2 is FQGNSA. J gave up 4 bases and V 5 bases, and 4 bases lay outside the gene matches. This CDR3 has 14 amino acids. CDR3 residues: CASSRQGLNQPQHF. The CDR3 DNA sequence: TGTGCCAGCAGCCGACAGGGGTTAAATCAGCCCCAGCATTTT. Looking up the rest from reference TRBV7-2 and TRBJ1-5 gives the full variable domain: GAGVSQSPSNKVTEKGKDVELRCDPISGHTALYWYRQSLGQGLEFLIYFQGNSAPDKSGLPSDRFSAERTGGSVSTLTIQRTQQEDSAVYLCASSRQGLNQPQHFGDGTRLSIL.

The rearrangement links TRBV4-2 to TRBJ2-7, with TRBD1 matching over 7 bases. Per the germline V gene, CDR1 is LGHNA and CDR2 is YNFKEQ. V dropped 7 bases and J dropped 0; count of bases not matched to a gene: 18. This CDR3 comprises 18 residues. CDR3 coding DNA: TGTGCCAGCACCCGAAGGCTCGGACAGGCCCAAAGCTCCTACGAGCAGTACTTC. Protein: CASTRRLGQAQSSYEQYF.

The chain is built from TRBV28 and TRBJ2-5; the D gene is possibly TRBD2 (5 bases). The CDR3 is made up of 17 amino acids. Trimming left V 6 bases short and J 5 bases short, with 25 bases between. Per the germline V gene, CDR1 is MDHEN and CDR2 is SYDVKM. CDR3 sequence (DNA): TGTGCCAGCAGCCCGCCGACCGGGAAACTATTAGGGGAGACCCAGTACTTC. This gives the protein CASSPPTGKLLGETQYF.

The rearrangement joins TRBV2 to TRBJ2-1, with 14 bases matching TRBD2. Trimming at V came to 6 bases and at J to 12 bases, leaving 13 bases not matched to a gene. The CDR3 contains 16 residues. Germline V gene lookup returns CDR1 SNHLY and CDR2 FYNNEI. For the CDR3, the DNA is TGTGCCAGCAGGCCGGGACTAGCGGGGGCGGCCCTGGGGCAGTTCTTC. As protein: CASRPGLAGAALGQFF.

The rearrangement uses TRBV5-5 and TRBJ1-5, with D possibly TRBD1 on 5 matching bases. In germline, CDR1 is SGHKS, CDR2 YYEKEE (reference sequence). V was shortened by 5 bases and J by 11 bases, with 20 bases between the two germline ends. The CDR3 consists of 14 residues. The CDR3: CASSPDGGRGSQHF. CDR3 nucleotides: TGTGCCAGCAGTCCAGACGGGGGACGGGGGTCCCAGCATTTT.

The J gene is TRBJ2-5, the V gene TRBV13, with 12 bases fitting TRBD2. The CDR3 has 16 amino acids. Germline-derived CDR1 and CDR2 are PRHDT and FYEKMQ (reference sequence). The trim removed 4 bases at V and 5 bases at J, leaving 8 bases unmatched. The CDR3: CASSSGPSGGAETQYF. The CDR3 DNA is TGTGCCAGCAGCTCTGGACCTAGCGGGGGGGCGGAGACCCAGTACTTC.